A selection of T cell receptor beta chains follows, all from one sample in a study of blood T cells in healthy people across ages. TCRdb recomputed calls from the 5' RACE reads with MiXCR, one row per CDR3 protein. The data contain around 580,000 distinct CDR3 sequences, around half of them singletons. Sequenced: blood. The receptors come from an older man in good health. The CDR3 runs from the conserved cysteine through the conserved F or W. A D gene is named only where the DNA matches it firmly. Only some rows state a clone size, as once, few, many or a class for expanded clones.

length	D	V	size	J	CDR3	DNA
12	.	TRBV7-9	few	TRBJ2-7	CASTSRGRGQYF	TGTGCCAGCACCTCGAGAGGACGAGGGCAGTACTTC
14	.	TRBV5-1	.	TRBJ2-7	CASSLGGGADEQYF	TGCGCCAGCAGCTTGGGAGGCGGTGCGGACGAGCAGTACTTC
15	TRBD1	TRBV9	.	TRBJ2-1	CASSVGTGGHETQFF	TGTGCCAGCAGCGTAGGGACAGGGGGCCACGAGACCCAGTTCTTC
14	TRBD1	TRBV7-2	.	TRBJ2-5	CASSWGQVGETQYF	TGTGCCAGCAGCTGGGGACAGGTTGGGGAGACCCAGTACTTC
15	.	TRBV20-1	.	TRBJ2-4	CSAREPGGTKNIQYF	TGCAGTGCTAGGGAGCCAGGGGGGACCAAAAACATTCAGTACTTC
18	TRBD2	TRBV5-1	.	TRBJ2-5	CASSLANLGLAGKETQYF	TGCGCCAGCAGCTTGGCCAACTTGGGACTAGCGGGGAAAGAGACCCAGTACTTC
16	.	TRBV4-3	.	TRBJ2-7	CASSHKIGGAPYEQYF	TGCGCCAGCAGCCATAAGATCGGAGGGGCGCCCTACGAGCAGTACTTC
16	TRBD1	TRBV20-1	few	TRBJ1-6	CSARDSRGRLIEPLHF	TGCAGTGCTAGGGATTCCAGGGGGCGATTAATAGAGCCCCTCCACTTT
16	.	TRBV24-1	.	TRBJ2-1	CATSSNQGNIYNEQFF	TGTGCCACCAGTTCAAACCAGGGCAATATCTACAATGAGCAGTTCTTC
13	.	TRBV28	.	TRBJ2-7	CASWKQFDNEQYF	TGTGCCAGCTGGAAGCAGTTTGATAACGAGCAGTACTTC
15	.	TRBV29-1	.	TRBJ1-2	CSVERQDIASYGYTF	TGCAGCGTTGAACGACAGGATATTGCTTCCTATGGCTACACCTTC
12	.	TRBV6-5	.	TRBJ1-2	CASRWGDYGYTF	TGCGCCAGCAGGTGGGGGGACTATGGCTACACCTTC
11	.	TRBV2	.	TRBJ2-7	CASREQGVQYF	TGTGCCAGCAGAGAACAGGGAGTGCAGTACTTC
13	TRBD1	TRBV12-3/TRBV12-4	once	TRBJ1-2	CACSDRGHGGYTF	TGTGCCTGCAGTGACAGGGGGCATGGTGGCTACACCTTC
12	.	TRBV29-1	few	TRBJ1-4	CSVEKGGEKLFF	TGCAGCGTTGAAAAGGGAGGCGAAAAACTGTTTTTT
16	TRBD2	TRBV7-2	.	TRBJ2-7	CASSLGGRGYSYEQYF	TGTGCCAGCAGCTTGGGAGGGCGGGGGTACTCCTACGAGCAGTACTTC
16	.	TRBV4-2	.	TRBJ1-5	CASSQEVWGSGQPQHF	TGTGCCAGCAGCCAAGAGGTATGGGGTAGCGGCCAGCCCCAGCATTTT
16	.	TRBV29-1	few	TRBJ1-4	CGVEDSRGVGVAKLFF	TGCGGCGTTGAAGACTCTCGTGGAGTAGGGGTTGCAAAACTGTTTTTT
15	.	TRBV3-1	.	TRBJ1-1	CASSQKQGSRTEAFF	TGTGCCAGCAGCCAAAAACAGGGTAGCCGGACTGAAGCTTTCTTT
13	.	TRBV28	.	TRBJ2-5	CASQQGGFETQYF	TGTGCCAGCCAGCAGGGGGGTTTTGAGACCCAGTACTTC
15	.	TRBV6-6	.	TRBJ2-5	CASKAPAAYQETQYF	TGTGCCAGCAAAGCCCCAGCGGCTTACCAAGAGACCCAGTACTTC
14	.	TRBV7-3	.	TRBJ1-2	CASSLSKDNYGYTF	TGTGCCAGCAGTTTAAGCAAGGATAACTATGGCTACACCTTC
15	.	TRBV15	.	TRBJ2-1	CATSRERGTCNEQFF	TGTGCCACCAGCAGAGAACGAGGGACGTGCAATGAGCAGTTCTTC
16	.	TRBV4-3	few	TRBJ2-5	CASSQVTGAGGETQYF	TGCGCCAGCAGCCAGGTTACGGGAGCCGGCGGAGAGACCCAGTACTTC
15	.	TRBV14	few	TRBJ2-3	CASSQGRLSTDTQYF	TGTGCCAGCAGCCAAGGTCGGCTTAGCACAGATACGCAGTATTTT
15	.	TRBV7-8	.	TRBJ2-1	CASSKTGTFVNEQFF	TGTGCCAGCAGCAAAACCGGGACCTTCGTCAATGAGCAGTTCTTC
12	TRBD1	TRBV6-6	.	TRBJ1-2	CASTGQAYGYTF	TGTGCCAGCACCGGACAGGCTTATGGCTACACCTTC
11	.	TRBV5-1	few	TRBJ2-5	CASRFEETQYF	TGCGCCAGCAGGTTTGAGGAGACCCAGTACTTC
15	TRBD2	TRBV20-1	once	TRBJ2-1	CSAALAGAGYNEQFF	TGCAGTGCTGCACTAGCGGGGGCCGGCTACAATGAGCAGTTCTTC
17	TRBD1	TRBV7-9	.	TRBJ2-6	CASSGQALISGANVLTF	TGTGCCAGCAGCGGACAGGCCCTAATCTCTGGGGCCAACGTCCTGACTTTC
17	TRBD1	TRBV27	once	TRBJ1-6	CASSLYLLGGRNSPLHF	TGTGCCAGCAGTTTATACCTTTTAGGGGGCCGGAATTCACCCCTCCACTTT
15	TRBD1	TRBV4-2	.	TRBJ2-7	CASSEQGQGGYEQYF	TGTGCCAGCAGCGAACAGGGACAGGGTGGCTACGAGCAGTACTTC
16	.	TRBV12-3/TRBV12-4	.	TRBJ2-7	CASGETAGGRSYEQYF	TGTGCCAGCGGTGAAACCGCCGGGGGGCGGTCTTACGAGCAGTACTTC
14	.	TRBV20-1	.	TRBJ2-3	CSAPTWRGTDTQYF	TGCAGTGCGCCGACTTGGAGGGGGACAGATACGCAGTATTTT
16	.	TRBV6-6	.	TRBJ2-5	CASSAPMAPRPETQYF	TGTGCCAGCAGTGCCCCAATGGCCCCTCGGCCAGAGACCCAGTACTTC
15	.	TRBV7-8	.	TRBJ1-1	CASSYRTDGGTEAFF	TGTGCCAGCAGCTACCGGACCGACGGGGGGACTGAAGCTTTCTTT
17	.	TRBV20-1	few	TRBJ1-5	CSALGTDAASSNQPQHF	TGCAGTGCTTTAGGGACGGACGCCGCCTCTAGCAATCAGCCCCAGCATTTT
16	.	TRBV5-5	.	TRBJ2-7	CASSLAEAAGYHEQYF	TGTGCCAGCAGCTTGGCTGAAGCCGCCGGGTACCACGAGCAGTACTTC
15	TRBD2	TRBV3-1	.	TRBJ2-5	CASSQLAGVQETQYF	TGTGCCAGCAGCCAACTAGCGGGGGTACAAGAGACCCAGTACTTC
16	TRBD2	TRBV7-2	.	TRBJ2-5	CASSYLGAGPQETQYF	TGTGCCAGCAGTTACCTCGGAGCGGGACCGCAAGAGACCCAGTACTTC
15	.	TRBV7-2	.	TRBJ1-4	CASSSRGPTNEKLFF	TGTGCCAGCAGCTCCCGTGGTCCAACTAATGAAAAACTGTTTTTT
13	.	TRBV7-9	few	TRBJ1-1	CASSASLSTEAFF	TGTGCCAGCAGCGCGTCGTTAAGCACTGAAGCTTTCTTT
17	TRBD1	TRBV6-6	.	TRBJ2-3	CASSYDRGARYGDTQYF	TGCGCCAGCAGTTATGACAGGGGCGCGCGCTACGGAGATACGCAGTATTTT
14	.	TRBV9	.	TRBJ1-2	CASSVEGPKYGYTF	TGTGCCAGCAGCGTTGAGGGACCGAAATATGGCTACACCTTC
16	TRBD1	TRBV7-9	.	TRBJ2-5	CASSSDRDRGYNEQYF	TGTGCCAGCAGCTCAGATAGGGACAGGGGCTACAATGAGCAGTACTTC
12	.	TRBV12-3/TRBV12-4	.	TRBJ2-3	CASRLLADTQYF	TGTGCCAGCAGGCTCCTAGCGGATACGCAGTATTTT
15	.	TRBV20-1	.	TRBJ2-7	CSARPLGVSAYEQYF	TGCAGTGCTAGACCGCTGGGGGTGAGCGCCTACGAGCAGTACTTC
15	TRBD1	TRBV10-3	.	TRBJ2-3	CAIRTSGTGSDTQYF	TGTGCCATCAGGACCTCCGGGACAGGGTCAGATACGCAGTATTTT
15	TRBD2	TRBV11-2	.	TRBJ2-1	CASSLVLAGGYEQFF	TGTGCCAGCAGCTTAGTTCTAGCGGGGGGTTATGAGCAGTTCTTC